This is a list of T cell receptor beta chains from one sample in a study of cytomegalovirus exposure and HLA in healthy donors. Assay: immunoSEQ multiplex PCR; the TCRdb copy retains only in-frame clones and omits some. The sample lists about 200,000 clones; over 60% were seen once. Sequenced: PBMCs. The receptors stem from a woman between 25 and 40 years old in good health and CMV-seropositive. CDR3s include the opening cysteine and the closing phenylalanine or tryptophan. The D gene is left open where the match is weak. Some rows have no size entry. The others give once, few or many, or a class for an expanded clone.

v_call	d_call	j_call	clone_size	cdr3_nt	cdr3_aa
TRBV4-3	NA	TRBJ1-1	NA	TGCGCCAGCAGCCAAGTGGGGAGGGGCACTTACGTAAACACTGAAGCTTTCTTT	CASSQVGRGTYVNTEAFF
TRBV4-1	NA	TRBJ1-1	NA	TGCGCCAGCAGCCCCCACTCGGCGGTCCTGAACACTGAAGCTTTCTTT	CASSPHSAVLNTEAFF
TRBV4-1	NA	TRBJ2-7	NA	TGCGCCAGCAGCCCCCGACATCGACTAACCTACGAGCAGTACTTC	CASSPRHRLTYEQYF
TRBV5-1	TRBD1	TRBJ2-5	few	TGCGCCAGCAGCGGGGGACAGGTTACCCAGTACTTC	CASSGGQVTQYF
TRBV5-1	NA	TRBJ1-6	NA	TGCGCCAGCAGCCTAGACAGAGCTTCACCCCTCCACTTT	CASSLDRASPLHF
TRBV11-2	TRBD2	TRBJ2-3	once	TGTGCCAGCAGCTTAGATCTAACTAGCGGGGGGATCACAGATACGCAGTATTTT	CASSLDLTSGGITDTQYF
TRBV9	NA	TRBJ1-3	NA	TGTGCCAGCAGCACCGCCGCAGCTGGAAACACCATATATTTT	CASSTAAAGNTIYF
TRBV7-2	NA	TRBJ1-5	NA	TGTGCCAGCAGCTTATTGCGGGCACAACAGCCCCAGCATTTT	CASSLLRAQQPQHF
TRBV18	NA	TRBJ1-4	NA	TGTGCCAGCTCACCCGGACGGGATAAGGCCCTTTATGAAAAACTGTTTTTT	CASSPGRDKALYEKLFF
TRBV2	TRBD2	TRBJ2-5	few	TGTGCCAGCACCCGGGGGGGCCAAGAGACCCAGTACTTC	CASTRGGQETQYF
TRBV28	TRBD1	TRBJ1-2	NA	TGTGCCAGCAGTCTACGGACAGGGGGCGATGGCTACACCTTC	CASSLRTGGDGYTF
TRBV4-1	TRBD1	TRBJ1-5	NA	TGCGCCAGCAGCCGGGAGGACAGGGGGAATCAGCCCCAGCATTTT	CASSREDRGNQPQHF
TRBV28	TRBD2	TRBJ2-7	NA	TGTGCCAGCAGATCCTTAGCGGGAGAGGGACTCTACGAGCAGTACTTC	CASRSLAGEGLYEQYF
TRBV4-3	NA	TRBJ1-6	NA	TGCGCCAGCAGCCAAGATGACGGGAGCTCCTATAATTCACCCCTCCACTTT	CASSQDDGSSYNSPLHF
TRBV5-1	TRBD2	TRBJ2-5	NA	TGCGCCAGCAGCTTAATTGGCGGGGGAGATCAAGAGACCCAGTACTTC	CASSLIGGGDQETQYF
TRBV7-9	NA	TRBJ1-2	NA	TGTGCCAGCAGCCATAGACAGAGAAACTATGGCTACACCTTC	CASSHRQRNYGYTF
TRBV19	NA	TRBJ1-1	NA	TGTGCCAGTAGTCTCAGTACTGAAGCTTTCTTT	CASSLSTEAFF
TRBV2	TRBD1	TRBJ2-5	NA	TGTGCCAGCAGTACACAGGGGGATAAAGAGACCCAGTACTTC	CASSTQGDKETQYF
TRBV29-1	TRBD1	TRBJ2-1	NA	TGCAGCGTATATTCCGGGACAGAAACCTACAATGAGCAGTTCTTC	CSVYSGTETYNEQFF
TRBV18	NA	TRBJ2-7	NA	TGTGCCAGCTCACGGAACTACCCCCCCTACGAGCAGTACTTC	CASSRNYPPYEQYF
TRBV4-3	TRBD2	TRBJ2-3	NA	TGCGCCAGCAGCCAAGCCTTAGCGGGGGGAAGCACAGATACGCAGTATTTT	CASSQALAGGSTDTQYF
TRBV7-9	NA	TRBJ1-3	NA	TGTGCCAGCAGCTTTCAGGGGACGGTAGGAAACACCATATATTTT	CASSFQGTVGNTIYF
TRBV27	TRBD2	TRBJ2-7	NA	TGTGCCAGCAGCCCGACTAGCGGGAGCGTCTACGAGCAGTACTTC	CASSPTSGSVYEQYF
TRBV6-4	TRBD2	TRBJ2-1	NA	TGTGCCAGCAGTGACTCTGTGGGAGGGTCGGATGAGCAGTTCTTC	CASSDSVGGSDEQFF
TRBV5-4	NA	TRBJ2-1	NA	TGTGCCAGCAGCTTAGGCCGAGGCCCCTACAATGAGCAGTTCTTC	CASSLGRGPYNEQFF
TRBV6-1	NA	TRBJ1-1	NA	TGTGCCAGCAGTGACTTAGGAGGTGAGACTGAAGCTTTCTTT	CASSDLGGETEAFF
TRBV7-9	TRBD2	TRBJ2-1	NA	TGTTCCAGCAGCTTACCCTCCGGGAGGATAAACAATGAGCAGTTCTTC	CSSSLPSGRINNEQFF
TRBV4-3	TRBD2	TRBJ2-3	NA	TGCGCCAGCAGCCAAGAAGGGGCTAGCGGGGGCACAGATACGCAGTATTTT	CASSQEGASGGTDTQYF
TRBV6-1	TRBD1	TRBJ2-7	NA	TGTGCCAGCACTGGGGGACAGGCGAGCTCCTACGAGCAGTACTTC	CASTGGQASSYEQYF
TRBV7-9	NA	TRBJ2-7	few	TGTGCCAGCAGCTTAACAGGGACCTACGAGCAGTACTTC	CASSLTGTYEQYF
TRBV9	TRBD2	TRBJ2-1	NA	TGTGCCAGCAGCATCGGGACTAGGACTGAGCAGTTCTTC	CASSIGTRTEQFF
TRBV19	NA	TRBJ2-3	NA	TGTGCCAGTAGCATTCAGGGTCAGTTGACAGATACGCAGTATTTT	CASSIQGQLTDTQYF
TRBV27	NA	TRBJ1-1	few	TGTGCCAGCAGTTTGGGGGGGACCAGACGCACTTTGGCTGAAGCTTTCTTT	CASSLGGTRRTLAEAFF
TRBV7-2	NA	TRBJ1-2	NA	TGTGCCAGCAGCTTGGACGGGGGGTTCTATGGCTACACCTTC	CASSLDGGFYGYTF
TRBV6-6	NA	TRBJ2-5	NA	TGTGCCAGCAGTTACTCCTTCGGCCAAGAGACCCAGTACTTC	CASSYSFGQETQYF
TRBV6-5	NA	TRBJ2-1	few	TGTGCCAGCAGCTCCCGGGACTGGGACTACAATGAGCAGTTCTTC	CASSSRDWDYNEQFF
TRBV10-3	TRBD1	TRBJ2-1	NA	TGTGCCATCAGTGGAAACCTAGGACAGGGGGCCCACAATGAGCAGTTCTTC	CAISGNLGQGAHNEQFF
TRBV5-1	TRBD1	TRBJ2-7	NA	TGCGCCAGCAGCTTGGTAGGGGGACAGGCGGTCGAGCAGTACTTC	CASSLVGGQAVEQYF
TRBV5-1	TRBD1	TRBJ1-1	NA	TGCGCCAGCAGCTTATCGCAGGGGGCTCACACTGAAGCTTTCTTT	CASSLSQGAHTEAFF
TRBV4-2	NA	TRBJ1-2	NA	TGTGCCAGCAGCCACCCCCGGGACGGGGGTGGCTATGGCTACACCTTC	CASSHPRDGGGYGYTF
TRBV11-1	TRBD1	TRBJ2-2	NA	TGTGCCAGCAGCTTAGGGACAGGGGGACACGGGGAGCTGTTTTTT	CASSLGTGGHGELFF
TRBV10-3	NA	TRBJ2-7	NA	TGTGCATCAGGATCCCCAGGGCGCATCGCGGGAGAGCAGTACTTC	CASGSPGRIAGEQYF
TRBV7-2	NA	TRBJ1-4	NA	TGTGCCAGCAGCTTAGTAGGCGGGCGAGCAACTAATGAAAAACTGTTTTTT	CASSLVGGRATNEKLFF
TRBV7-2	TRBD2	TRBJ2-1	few	TGTGCCAGCAGCTCGGGACTAGCGGGGGACGATGAGCAGTTCTTC	CASSSGLAGDDEQFF
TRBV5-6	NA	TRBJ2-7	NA	TGTGCCAGCAGCTTGGTAGAGGGAGTGGGCTACGAGCAGTACTTC	CASSLVEGVGYEQYF
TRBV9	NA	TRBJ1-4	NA	TGTGCCAGCAGCGTACAGGGGTGGAGTGAAAAACTGTTTTTT	CASSVQGWSEKLFF
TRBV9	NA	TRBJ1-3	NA	TGTGCCAGCAGCCCCGGGGGGGCCTCGGGAAACACCATATATTTT	CASSPGGASGNTIYF
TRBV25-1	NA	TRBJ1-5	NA	TGTGCCAGCAGTGAATGGGGAGGGGGCAATCAGCCCCAGCATTTT	CASSEWGGGNQPQHF
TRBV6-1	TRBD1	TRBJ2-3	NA	TGTGCCAGCAGTGCGAGGACAGGGGCGTTTTTCGATGTAGATACGCAGTATTTT	CASSARTGAFFDVDTQYF
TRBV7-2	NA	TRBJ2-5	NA	TGTGCCAGCAGCCTCTCGTTTTCGGAGACCCAGTACTTC	CASSLSFSETQYF
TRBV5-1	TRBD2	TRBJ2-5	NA	TGCGCCAGCAGCCAACTAGCGGGAACGGAGACCCAGTACTTC	CASSQLAGTETQYF
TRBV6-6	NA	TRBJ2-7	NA	TGTGCCAGCAGTTACGAGGTAGCGGCATCCTACGAGCAGTACTTC	CASSYEVAASYEQYF
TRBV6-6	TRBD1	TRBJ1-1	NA	TGTGCCAGCAGTCGGGACAGCTACACTGAAGCTTTCTTT	CASSRDSYTEAFF
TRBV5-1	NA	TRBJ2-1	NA	TGCGCCAGCAGCCCCAGGCCACCCGACTACAATGAGCAGTTCTTC	CASSPRPPDYNEQFF